Below are 26 T cell receptor beta chains sequenced from a single sample in a study of cytomegalovirus exposure and HLA in healthy donors. Researchers ran the PCR with 60 Vbeta and 13 Jbeta primers. Data came from immunoSEQ multiplex PCR; TCRdb stores just in-frame clones and leaves some out. The sample lists under 200,000 clones, approximately 81% occurring once. Source material: PBMCs. These receptors came from a woman aged 50 to 60 in good health and CMV-seronegative.

The chain joins TRBV29-1 to TRBJ2-1, with TRBD2 matching 9 bases. Germline-derived CDR1 and CDR2 are SQVTM and ANQGSEA. CDR3 size: 13 residues. With 3 bases clipped from V and 11 bases from J, the junction kept 8 bases outside the gene matches. In DNA form, the CDR3 reads TGCAGCGTTGATGGCCTAGCGGGGTCACAGCAGTTCTTC. Translation: CSVDGLAGSQQFF.

This clone has more than one count but fewer than ten. The V gene is TRBV7-9, the J gene TRBJ1-2; D might be TRBD1 (5 bases). Trimming shortened V by 6 bases and J by 2 bases, and 13 bases separated the two germline ends. The CDR3 totals 14 residues. Germline CDR1 SEHNR, CDR2 FQNEAQ (reference sequence). Here the CDR3 reads CASSRQNLNYGYTF. CDR3 in DNA: TGTGCCAGCAGTAGACAGAATTTAAACTATGGCTACACCTTC.

This sequence joins TRBV27 and TRBJ2-5; 10 bases align to TRBD2. Near its end, the DNA agrees better with TRBJ2-7, so the J call may be wrong. The CDR3 runs to 16 residues. CDR1 and CDR2 (germline): MNHEY, SMNVEV (reference sequence). In nucleotides, the CDR3 is TGTGCCAGCAGTTACAAACGACTAGCGGGCTCCTACGAGCAGTACTTC. Translation: CASSYKRLAGSYEQYF.

The chain couples TRBV4-3 to TRBJ1-4; tentative D call: TRBD1 (5 bases). The germline V gene encodes CDR1 LGHNA and CDR2 YSLEER. The CDR3 extends over 16 amino acids. Trimming removed 2 bases at V and 5 bases at J, with 15 bases between. The CDR3 reads CASSQNPKGPNEKLFF. DNA of the CDR3: TGCGCCAGCAGCCAAAACCCGAAGGGGCCCAATGAAAAACTGTTTTTT.

This clone was seen more than once but under ten times. The CDR3, as DNA: TGTGCCAGCTCACCAGACTCCCTAGCGTCAAACAATGAGCAGTTCTTC. This gives the protein CASSPDSLASNNEQFF. The chain recombines TRBV18 with TRBJ2-1; maybe TRBD2 (6 bases). CDR3 length equals 16 residues. In germline, CDR1 is KGHSH, CDR2 LQKENI. Trimming took off 2 bases at V and 5 bases at J, with 16 bases between the two ends.

The rearrangement uses TRBV15 and TRBJ2-7; possible D gene TRBD2, 5 bases. The germline V gene has CDR1 LNHNV and CDR2 YYDKDF (reference sequence). V was trimmed by 0 bases and J by 1 base, leaving 16 bases between them. The CDR3 sequence is 17 residues long. CDR3 DNA: TGTGCCACCAGCAGAGATATTCTCACCGGCGGGTCCTACGAGCAGTACTTC. This encodes CATSRDILTGGSYEQYF.

The J gene is TRBJ2-1, the V gene TRBV11-2; TRBD1 might be the D (6 bases). CDR1 and CDR2 from the germline V gene are SGHAT and FQNNGV. CDR3 length equals 15 residues. The V and J ends lost 5 bases and 4 bases respectively, with 15 bases between them. Written as DNA, the CDR3 is TGTGCCAGCAGCCCCCGCGACAGGCTGTACAATGAGCAGTTCTTC. Protein: CASSPRDRLYNEQFF.

The V and J genes are TRBV7-9 and TRBJ1-5; D is unclear. There are 19 residues in the CDR3. Per the germline V gene, CDR1 is SEHNR and CDR2 is FQNEAQ (reference sequence). V was shortened by 5 bases and J by 5 bases, with 28 bases between the two germline ends. The CDR3 nucleotides are TGTGCCAGCAGCGCACACGGGGAAAGCGGGCGGCGTCGGGATCAGCCCCAGCATTTT. It encodes CASSAHGESGRRRDQPQHF.

The table lists this clone with a few counts. The chain employs TRBV25-1 and TRBJ1-5; TRBD1 agrees at 7 bases. Germline CDR1 and CDR2: MGHDK and SYGVNS. After removal of 4 bases from V and 5 bases from J, the junction contained 8 bases not matched to a gene. This CDR3 contains 15 residues. DNA of the CDR3: TGTGCCAGCAGTGGCCAGGGGGGCCTCGATCAGCCCCAGCATTTT. Amino acid sequence: CASSGQGGLDQPQHF.

Only a few counts were recorded for this clone. The chain links TRBV7-6 to TRBJ2-7, with D perhaps matching TRBD1 (5 bases). The length of the CDR3 is 15 residues. From germline, CDR1 is SGHVS and CDR2 FNYEAQ. The V and J ends lost 2 bases and 1 base respectively, with 12 bases between them. CDR3 sequence (DNA): TGTGCCAGCAGCTTATATACAGGTCCTTCCTACGAGCAGTACTTC. Translation: CASSLYTGPSYEQYF.

This chain connects TRBV28 to TRBJ1-6; D ambiguous. The ends were cut back, 9 bases at V and 10 bases at J, with 19 bases in the middle. The CDR3 is 14 amino acids. Germline V CDR1 and CDR2: MDHEN, SYDVKM. The CDR3 here is CASLSSGLRSPLHF. For the CDR3, the DNA is TGTGCCAGTCTATCCAGTGGCTTGAGGTCACCCCTCCACTTT.

The table lists this clone with a few counts. This chain links TRBV10-2 with TRBJ1-4; 7 positions match TRBD1. After removal of 6 bases from V and 7 bases from J, the junction contained 2 bases not matched to a gene. CDR3 length: 12 amino acids. Germline V CDR1 and CDR2: WSHSY, SAAADI. In DNA, the CDR3 is TGCGCCAGCAGGGGACAGTCTGAAAAACTGTTTTTT. This sequence encodes CASRGQSEKLFF.

This clone has just a few counts. The gene calls are TRBV18 and TRBJ1-4, with 8 bases fitting TRBD1. V lost 2 bases, J lost 5 bases, and 1 base stayed unmatched. Germline V lookup: CDR1 KGHSH, CDR2 LQKENI. This CDR3 spans 14 amino acids. As DNA, the CDR3 is TGTGCCAGCTCACCAAGACAGGGGAATGAAAAACTGTTTTTT. Protein product: CASSPRQGNEKLFF.

The rearrangement joins TRBV6-1 to TRBJ2-7; weak D call: TRBD1 (6 bases). CDR1 MNHNS and CDR2 SASEGT come from the germline V gene. The CDR3 has 15 residues. Trimming stripped 5 bases from V and 0 bases from J, with 14 bases between. The DNA of the CDR3 is TGTGCCAGCAGTCTCGACAGGCGCCCCTCCTACGAGCAGTACTTC. It encodes CASSLDRRPSYEQYF.

V usage is TRBV5-6 and J usage is TRBJ2-7; D possibly corresponds to TRBD2 (6 bases). The CDR3 has 16 residues. Germline values: CDR1 SGHDT, CDR2 YYEEEE. Trimming removed 0 bases at V and 4 bases at J, with 17 bases between. CDR3 nucleotides: TGTGCCAGCAGCTTGGAATCCAGACTAGATTTATACGAGCAGTACTTC. Protein product: CASSLESRLDLYEQYF.

This chain joins TRBV6-5 and TRBJ2-7; the D gene is possibly TRBD2 (6 bases). CDR1 and CDR2 from the germline V gene are MNHEY and SVGAGI. This CDR3 has 15 residues. Trimming took 2 bases from V and 3 from J, leaving 14 bases between them. The CDR3 coding sequence is TGTGCCAGCAGTTACGGGTTAGCGGAGGGCTACGAGCAGTACTTC. It codes for CASSYGLAEGYEQYF.

This clone is a singleton in its sample. The chain couples TRBV11-2 to TRBJ2-3; no clear D gene. V was shortened by 4 bases and J by 3 bases, with 8 bases between the two germline ends. CDR1 SGHAT and CDR2 FQNNGV come from the germline V gene. The CDR3 contains 13 residues. CDR3 bases: TGTGCCAGCAGCTCTTGGCTTACAGATACGCAGTATTTT. This gives the protein CASSSWLTDTQYF.

The V and J genes are TRBV5-5 and TRBJ1-6; D remains unclear. This CDR3 contains 16 residues. Germline CDR1 reads SGHKS; CDR2 reads YYEKEE (reference sequence). V lost 1 base and J 8 bases, leaving 16 bases between the germline ends. The CDR3 DNA follows: TGTGCCAGCAGCTTGACCTCTGAGGATCATTATTCACCCCTCCACTTT. The encoded protein is CASSLTSEDHYSPLHF.

Worth noting for this clone: A read error may account for a junction end that differs from germline. The CDR3 here is CVSSPHYTSYEQYF. DNA for the CDR3: TGTGTCAGCAGTCCGCACTACACCAGCTACGAGCAGTACTTC. V gene TRBV28 combines with J gene TRBJ2-5; D not resolved. The DNA matches TRBJ2-7 better at its end, which makes the J call doubtful. Germline assignment: CDR1 MDHEN and CDR2 SYDVKM. This CDR3 has 14 residues.

The chain employs TRBV30 and TRBJ1-5, with D uncertain. Trimming stripped 0 bases from V and 5 bases from J, with 8 bases between. This CDR3 region has 13 residues. Looked up from germline, CDR1 is GTSNPN and CDR2 is SVGIG (reference sequence). CDR3 coding DNA: TGTGCCTGGAGTGTAGACACCCATCAGCCCCAGCATTTT. It is translated as CAWSVDTHQPQHF.

The rearrangement links TRBV14 to TRBJ2-3; 13 bases are shared with TRBD2. The CDR3 runs to 21 residues. With V trimmed by 4 bases and J by 3 bases, 19 bases remained unmatched. Germline V CDR1 and CDR2: SGHDN, FVKESK. The DNA of the CDR3 is TGTGCCAGCAGCCCAGGCCCCGGACTAGCGGGAGCGAGAGGTTCTACAGATACGCAGTATTTT. Translating it yields CASSPGPGLAGARGSTDTQYF.

The chain recombines TRBV21-1 with TRBJ2-5; the tabulated D call, TRBD2, remains unverified against the DNA. TRBV21-1 corresponds to a pseudogene. The CDR3 covers 19 residues. The CDR3: CASSKVAGVQRERQETQYF. In DNA, the CDR3 is TGTGCCAGCAGCAAAGTAGCGGGGGTTCAGCGGGAGCGCCAAGAGACCCAGTACTTC.

The chain recombines TRBV7-3 with TRBJ2-1; 11 bases are a match to TRBD2. From germline, CDR1 is SGHTA and CDR2 FQGTGA. The CDR3 has 15 amino acids. V dropped 5 bases and J dropped 7; count of bases not matched to a gene: 7. The CDR3 sequence is CASSPLAGGGNEQFF. The DNA for the CDR3 is TGTGCCAGCAGCCCGCTAGCGGGAGGTGGAAATGAGCAGTTCTTC.

In the case of this clone: The sample has other DNA sequences that encode this CDR3 too. V and J are TRBV9 and TRBJ2-3; 7 bases line up with TRBD2. After removal of 0 bases from V and 0 bases from J, the junction contained 4 bases not matched to a gene. This CDR3 contains 16 residues. Germline V CDR1 and CDR2: SGDLS, YYNGEE. CDR3 sequence (DNA): TGTGCCAGCAGCGTAGCGGCGGGAGAGAGCACAGATACGCAGTATTTT. Translating it yields CASSVAAGESTDTQYF.

CDR3 coding DNA: TGTGCCAGCAGTTTATTTTCGACGGGGACTGGGGCCAACGTCCTGACTTTC. Translated: CASSLFSTGTGANVLTF. The chain links TRBV28 to TRBJ2-6, with a weak D call TRBD2 (5 bases). V was clipped by 1 base and J by 2 bases, with 12 bases between them. CDR1 is MDHEN, CDR2 SYDVKM, per germline. The CDR3 totals 17 residues.

V gene TRBV6-6 combines with J gene TRBJ2-7, with 9 nucleotides matching TRBD2. Losses at the gene ends were 4 bases for V and 1 base for J; bases not matched to a gene: 8. CDR3 length: 16 residues. The V gene's germline CDR1 is MNHNY and CDR2 SVGAGI (reference sequence). The CDR3 nucleotides read TGTGCCAGCAGTTCACCCAGACTAGCGGAGTCCTACGAGCAGTACTTC. This codes for CASSSPRLAESYEQYF.